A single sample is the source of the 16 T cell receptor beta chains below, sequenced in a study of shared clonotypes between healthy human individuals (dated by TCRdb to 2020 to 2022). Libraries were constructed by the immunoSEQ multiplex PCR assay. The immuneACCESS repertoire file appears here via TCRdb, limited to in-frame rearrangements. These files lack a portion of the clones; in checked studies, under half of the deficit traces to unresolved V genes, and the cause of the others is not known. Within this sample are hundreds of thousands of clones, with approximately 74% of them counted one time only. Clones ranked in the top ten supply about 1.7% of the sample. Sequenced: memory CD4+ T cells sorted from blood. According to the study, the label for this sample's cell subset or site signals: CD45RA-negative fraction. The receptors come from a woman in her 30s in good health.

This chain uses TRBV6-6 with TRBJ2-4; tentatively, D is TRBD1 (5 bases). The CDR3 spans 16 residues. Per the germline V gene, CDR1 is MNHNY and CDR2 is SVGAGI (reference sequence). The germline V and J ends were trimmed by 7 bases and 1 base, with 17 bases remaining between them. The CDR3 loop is CASTQAPRVAKNIQYF. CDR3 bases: TGTGCCAGCACCCAGGCCCCCAGGGTGGCCAAAAACATTCAGTACTTC.

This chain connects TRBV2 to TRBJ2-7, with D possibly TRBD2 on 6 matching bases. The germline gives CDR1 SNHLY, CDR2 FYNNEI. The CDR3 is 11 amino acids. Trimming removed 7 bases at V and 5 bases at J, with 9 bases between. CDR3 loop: CASTPGDEQYF. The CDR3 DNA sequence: TGTGCCAGCACCCCGGGGGACGAGCAGTACTTC.

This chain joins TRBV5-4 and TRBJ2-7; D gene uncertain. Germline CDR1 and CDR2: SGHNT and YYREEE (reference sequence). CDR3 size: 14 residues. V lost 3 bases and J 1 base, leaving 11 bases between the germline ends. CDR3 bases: TGTGCCAGCAGCTCCAACGGACGATCCTACGAGCAGTACTTC. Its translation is CASSSNGRSYEQYF.

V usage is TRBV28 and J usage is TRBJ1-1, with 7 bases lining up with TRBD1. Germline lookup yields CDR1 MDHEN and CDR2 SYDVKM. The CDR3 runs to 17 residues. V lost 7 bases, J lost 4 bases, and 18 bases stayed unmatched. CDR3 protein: CASTKFRGQLVSTEAFF. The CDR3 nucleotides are TGTGCCAGCACTAAATTCAGGGGACAGCTAGTGAGCACTGAAGCTTTCTTT.

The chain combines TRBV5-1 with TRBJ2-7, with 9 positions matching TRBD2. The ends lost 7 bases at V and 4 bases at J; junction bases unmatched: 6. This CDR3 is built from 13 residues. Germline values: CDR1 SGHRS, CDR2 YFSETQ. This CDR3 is CASAAGGPYEQYF. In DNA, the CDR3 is TGCGCCAGCGCGGCGGGAGGGCCGTACGAGCAGTACTTC.

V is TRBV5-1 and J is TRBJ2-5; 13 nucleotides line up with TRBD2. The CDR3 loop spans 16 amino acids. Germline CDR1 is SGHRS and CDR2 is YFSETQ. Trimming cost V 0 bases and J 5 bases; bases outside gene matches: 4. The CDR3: CASSLGGLAGDETQYF. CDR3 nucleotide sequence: TGCGCCAGCAGCTTGGGAGGACTAGCGGGAGATGAGACCCAGTACTTC. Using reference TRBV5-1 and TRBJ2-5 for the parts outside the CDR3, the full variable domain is KAGVTQTPRYLIKTRGQQVTLSCSPISGHRSVSWYQQTPGQGLQFLFEYFSETQRNKGNFPGRFSGRQFSNSRSEMNVSTLELGDSALYLCASSLGGLAGDETQYFGPGTRLLVL.

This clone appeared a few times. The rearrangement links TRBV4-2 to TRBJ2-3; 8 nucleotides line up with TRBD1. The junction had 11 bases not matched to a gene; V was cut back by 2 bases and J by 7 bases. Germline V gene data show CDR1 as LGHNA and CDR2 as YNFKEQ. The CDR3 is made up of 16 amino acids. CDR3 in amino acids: CASSQPGDRGSNTQYF. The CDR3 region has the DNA TGTGCCAGCAGCCAACCGGGTGACAGGGGATCAAATACGCAGTATTTT.

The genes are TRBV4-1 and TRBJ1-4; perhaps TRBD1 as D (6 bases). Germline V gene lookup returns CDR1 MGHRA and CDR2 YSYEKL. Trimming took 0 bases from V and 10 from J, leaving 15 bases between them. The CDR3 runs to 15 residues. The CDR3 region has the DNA TGCGCCAGCAGCCAAGATACACAGGGTCAAGTAAAACTGTTTTTT. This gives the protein CASSQDTQGQVKLFF.

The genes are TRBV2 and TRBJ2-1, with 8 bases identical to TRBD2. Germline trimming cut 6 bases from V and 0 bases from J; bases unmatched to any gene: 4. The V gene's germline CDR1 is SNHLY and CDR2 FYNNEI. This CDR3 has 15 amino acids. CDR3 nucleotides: TGTGCCAGCAGGGATGGACTAGCCTCCTACAATGAGCAGTTCTTC. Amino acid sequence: CASRDGLASYNEQFF.

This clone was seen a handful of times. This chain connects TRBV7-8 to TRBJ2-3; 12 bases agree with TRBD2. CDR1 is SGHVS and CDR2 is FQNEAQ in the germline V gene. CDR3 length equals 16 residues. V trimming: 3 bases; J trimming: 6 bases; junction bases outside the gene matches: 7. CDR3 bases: TGTGCCAGCAGCTTGACTAGCGGGAGAGAGGTGGATACGCAGTATTTT. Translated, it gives CASSLTSGREVDTQYF.

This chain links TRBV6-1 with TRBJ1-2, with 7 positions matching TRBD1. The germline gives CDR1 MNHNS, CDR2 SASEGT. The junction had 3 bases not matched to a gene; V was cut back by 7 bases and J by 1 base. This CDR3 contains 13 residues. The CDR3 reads CASIGTDNYGYTF. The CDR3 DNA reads TGTGCCAGCATCGGGACAGATAACTATGGCTACACCTTC.

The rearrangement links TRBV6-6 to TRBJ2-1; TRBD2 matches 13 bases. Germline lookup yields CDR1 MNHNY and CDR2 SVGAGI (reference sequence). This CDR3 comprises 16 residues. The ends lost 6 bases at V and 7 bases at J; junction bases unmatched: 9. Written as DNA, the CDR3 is TGTGCCAGCAGGCGGCCGGGACTAGCGGGACCTAATGAGCAGTTCTTC. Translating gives CASRRPGLAGPNEQFF.

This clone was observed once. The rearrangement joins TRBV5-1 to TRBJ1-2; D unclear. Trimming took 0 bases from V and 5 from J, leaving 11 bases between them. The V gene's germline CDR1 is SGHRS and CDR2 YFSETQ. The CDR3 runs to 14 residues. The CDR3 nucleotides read TGCGCCAGCAGCTTGGACGGCTCCCAGTATGGCTACACCTTC. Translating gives CASSLDGSQYGYTF.

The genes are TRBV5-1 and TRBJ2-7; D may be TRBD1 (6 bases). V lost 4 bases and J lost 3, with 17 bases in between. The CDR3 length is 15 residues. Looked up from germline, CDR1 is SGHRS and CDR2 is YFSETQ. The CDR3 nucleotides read TGCGCCAGCAGCCAGGGACACCAATATGTCTACGAGCAGTACTTC. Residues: CASSQGHQYVYEQYF.

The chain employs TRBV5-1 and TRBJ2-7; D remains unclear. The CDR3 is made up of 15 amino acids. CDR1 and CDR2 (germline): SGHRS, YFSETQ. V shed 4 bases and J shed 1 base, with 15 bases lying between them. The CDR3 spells CASSPAPQASYEQYF. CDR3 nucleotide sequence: TGCGCCAGCAGCCCGGCCCCCCAGGCATCCTACGAGCAGTACTTC.

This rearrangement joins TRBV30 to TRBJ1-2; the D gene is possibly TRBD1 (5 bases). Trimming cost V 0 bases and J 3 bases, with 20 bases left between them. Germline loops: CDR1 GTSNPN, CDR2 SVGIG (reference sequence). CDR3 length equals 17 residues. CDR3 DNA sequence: TGTGCCTGGAGTGTAATGTGGGGGGGAAAAAATTACTATGGCTACACCTTC. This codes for CAWSVMWGGKNYYGYTF.